Shown below are 21 T cell receptor beta chains from a single sample sequenced in a study of T cells after yellow fever vaccination. TCRdb called the 5' RACE reads again in MiXCR, with one record for every CDR3 protein. The table shows some 240,000 distinct CDR3 sequences, with roughly 4% occurring only once. This specimen was PBMCs, taken 15 days after the yellow fever booster vaccination. Receptors originate from a man between 18 and 29 years old who received the YFV17D yellow fever vaccine.

This clonotype showed up many times. This chain connects TRBV29-1 to TRBJ2-1; D uncertain. The CDR3 length is 13 residues. The V and J ends lost 6 bases and 8 bases respectively, with 17 bases between them. The germline V gene encodes CDR1 SQVTM and CDR2 ANQGSEA. DNA for the CDR3: TGCAGCGTCGCAAAAGGTGGTTTCGATGAGCAGTTCTTC. It codes for CSVAKGGFDEQFF.

This clonotype was seen at least ten times. CDR3 in amino acids: CASSGALGAKNIQYF. The CDR3 nucleotides are TGTGCCAGCAGCGGGGCCTTGGGGGCCAAAAACATTCAGTACTTC. This rearrangement joins TRBV5-6 to TRBJ2-4, with a tentative D call TRBD1 (5 bases). The germline V gene encodes CDR1 SGHDT and CDR2 YYEEEE. This CDR3 contains 15 residues. V lost 4 bases and J lost 1, with 12 bases in between.

This clonotype has a count of ten or more. The chain combines TRBV5-1 with TRBJ2-7; D may match TRBD1 or TRBD2 (5 bases each). V lost 9 bases and J lost 5, with 18 bases in between. CDR1 is SGHRS and CDR2 is YFSETQ in the germline V gene. The CDR3 totals 13 residues. Written as DNA, the CDR3 is TGCGCCAAGACATCGGGACGGAGGAACGAGCAGTACTTC. Protein sequence: CAKTSGRRNEQYF.

V gene TRBV5-6 combines with J gene TRBJ2-3; 12 bases agree with TRBD2. Germline V CDR1 and CDR2: SGHDT, YYEEEE. J was trimmed by 4 bases and V by 0 bases; bases with no gene match: 3. The CDR3 is made up of 16 amino acids. The CDR3 reads CASSLGLAGDADTQYF. The DNA for the CDR3 is TGTGCCAGCAGCTTGGGACTAGCGGGGGACGCAGATACGCAGTATTTT.

The table lists this clonotype with many counts. V and J are TRBV5-1 and TRBJ2-1, with 8 bases aligning to TRBD2. Germline lookup yields CDR1 SGHRS and CDR2 YFSETQ. V shed 4 bases, J shed 7 bases, and the junction held 10 bases outside the gene matches. CDR3 length: 15 residues. CDR3 nucleotide sequence: TGCGCCAGCAGCCCGCTCCCGGGGGGGCAGAATGAGCAGTTCTTC. Its protein product is CASSPLPGGQNEQFF. Combining the CDR3 with reference TRBV5-1 and TRBJ2-1 gives the whole variable domain KAGVTQTPRYLIKTRGQQVTLSCSPISGHRSVSWYQQTPGQGLQFLFEYFSETQRNKGNFPGRFSGRQFSNSRSEMNVSTLELGDSALYLCASSPLPGGQNEQFFGPGTRLTVL.

This clonotype has a count of ten or more. This chain links TRBV7-6 with TRBJ2-1; unclear D gene. There are 13 residues in the CDR3. The V end was cut by 0 bases, the J end by 10 bases, with 10 bases between. Germline V gene sequence: CDR1 SGHVS, CDR2 FNYEAQ. This CDR3 reads CASSLAQDREQFF. CDR3 DNA sequence: TGTGCCAGCAGCTTAGCGCAGGATCGGGAGCAGTTCTTC.

This clonotype was seen at least ten times. The chain carries TRBV6-6 and TRBJ2-4; the D is unclear. V was trimmed by 10 bases and J by 7 bases, leaving 20 bases between them. Per germline, CDR1 MNHNY and CDR2 SVGAGI (reference sequence). The CDR3 sequence is 14 residues long. CDR3 protein: CATAETGPVNIQYF. The CDR3 bases are TGTGCCACCGCCGAAACCGGACCGGTGAACATTCAGTACTTC.

A remark on this clonotype: The missing conserved phenylalanine or tryptophan at the end of this CDR3 makes a read error likely. The CDR3 DNA reads as TGTGCCAGCAGCTTAAGGACAGGTGACGAGCAGTACCTC. Its translation: CASSLRTGDEQYL. The chain couples TRBV7-9 to TRBJ2-7; 7 bases agree with TRBD1. V shed 2 bases, J shed 5 bases, and the junction held 3 bases outside the gene matches. Germline-derived CDR1 and CDR2 are SEHNR and FQNEAQ (reference sequence). The CDR3 loop spans 13 amino acids.

This clonotype came up many times. J is TRBJ1-2 and V is TRBV29-1; possible D gene TRBD1, 5 bases. The CDR3 is 11 amino acids. Trimming shortened V by 6 bases and J by 7 bases, and 12 bases separated the two germline ends. Germline values: CDR1 SQVTM, CDR2 ANQGSEA. CDR3 sequence: CSVGGNLGYTF. The CDR3 DNA sequence: TGCAGCGTCGGGGGGAACCTTGGCTACACCTTC.

This clonotype was counted ten times or more. CDR3 in DNA: TGTGCCAGCAGCTTATGGCAGTCAGAGGCTTTCTTT. This encodes CASSLWQSEAFF. The genes are TRBV7-9 and TRBJ1-1; D is uncertain. With 2 bases removed from V and 11 bases from J, the gap between germline ends came to 12 bases. Germline V CDR1 and CDR2: SEHNR, FQNEAQ (reference sequence). The CDR3 totals 12 residues.

This clonotype was detected ten times or more. CDR3 sequence: CASSQKMDRETQYF. The CDR3, as DNA: TGTGCCAGCAGCCAAAAAATGGACAGGGAGACCCAGTACTTC. The chain is built from TRBV3-1 and TRBJ2-5; 7 bases agree with TRBD1. V lost 2 bases and J lost 5; bases outside the gene matches: 5. Germline V lookup: CDR1 LGHDT, CDR2 YNNKEL (reference sequence). This CDR3 contains 14 residues.

The sample holds many counts of this clonotype. This chain uses TRBV7-9 with TRBJ2-7; 7 bases match TRBD1. Germline V gene sequence: CDR1 SEHNR, CDR2 FQNEAQ (reference sequence). With 5 bases clipped from V and 3 bases from J, the junction kept 4 bases outside the gene matches. The CDR3 runs 13 residues. CDR3 DNA: TGTGCCAGCAGCCCCAGGACAGGCTACGAGCAGTACGTC. It translates to CASSPRTGYEQYV.

Many counts were recorded for this clonotype. V and J are TRBV9 and TRBJ1-6, with TRBD1 as a possible D gene (6 bases). This CDR3 region has 15 residues. Germline assignment: CDR1 SGDLS and CDR2 YYNGEE. V was clipped by 0 bases and J by 6 bases, with 10 bases between them. This CDR3 is CASSVAGATNSPLHF. CDR3 DNA: TGTGCCAGCAGCGTAGCAGGGGCAACTAATTCACCCCTCCACTTT.

This clonotype was counted ten times or more. The chain is built from TRBV20-1 and TRBJ1-1; 9 bases are shared with TRBD1. Germline trimming cut 0 bases from V and 6 bases from J; bases unmatched to any gene: 5. This CDR3 region has 14 residues. Per the germline V gene, CDR1 is DFQATT and CDR2 is SNEGSKA (reference sequence). The CDR3 protein is CSARESGTGPEAFF. The CDR3 DNA reads TGCAGTGCTAGAGAGTCGGGGACAGGGCCTGAAGCTTTCTTT.

This clonotype was picked up many times. The chain couples TRBV5-1 to TRBJ2-5; 8 positions agree with TRBD2. The J segment lost 4 bases and the V segment lost 3 bases, leaving 8 bases of the junction unmatched. CDR1 is SGHRS, CDR2 YFSETQ, per germline. The CDR3 covers 15 residues. Here the CDR3 reads CASSYTGTRGETQYF. Here the CDR3 DNA reads TGCGCCAGCAGCTATACCGGGACTAGGGGAGAGACCCAGTACTTC.

The sample holds many counts of this clonotype. The chain employs TRBV4-1 and TRBJ2-1, with D unresolved. CDR1 and CDR2 from the germline V gene are MGHRA and YSYEKL. This CDR3 region has 14 residues. Trimming left V 1 base short and J 7 bases short, with 11 bases between. The CDR3 DNA sequence: TGCGCCAGCAGCCAAGGACTTATCAGGAATGAGCAGTTCTTC. Translating it yields CASSQGLIRNEQFF.

Ten or more counts support this clonotype. This chain joins TRBV5-1 and TRBJ1-2, with D maybe TRBD1 (5 bases). Trimming took 4 bases from V and 4 from J, leaving 14 bases between them. This CDR3 region has 14 residues. From germline, CDR1 is SGHRS and CDR2 YFSETQ. The CDR3 reads CASSTRQGGYGYTF. CDR3 DNA: TGCGCCAGCAGCACCCGGCAGGGAGGCTATGGCTACACCTTC.

This clonotype was counted ten times or more. The CDR3 here is CASSLTNSGEQYF. CDR3 bases: TGCGCCAGCAGCTTGACTAATTCAGGCGAGCAGTACTTC. The rearrangement joins TRBV5-1 to TRBJ2-7, with D uncertain. From germline, CDR1 is SGHRS and CDR2 YFSETQ. The CDR3 consists of 13 residues. Between the trimmed V and J ends, which lost 1 base and 6 bases, there was a span of 11 bases.

This clonotype was counted ten times or more. This chain connects TRBV6-6 to TRBJ2-7, with 9 nucleotides matching TRBD1. With 7 bases clipped from V and 2 bases from J, the junction kept 18 bases outside the gene matches. CDR1 and CDR2 (germline): MNHNY, SVGAGI (reference sequence). The length of the CDR3 is 18 residues. The CDR3 loop reads CASNRAGTGTGKTYEQYF. The CDR3 DNA reads as TGTGCCAGCAATCGGGCGGGGACCGGGACAGGGAAAACCTACGAGCAGTACTTC.

This clonotype was picked up many times. The chain uses TRBV6-1 and TRBJ2-5; no clear D. Germline CDR1 is MNHNS and CDR2 is SASEGT. The V end was cut by 5 bases, the J end by 5 bases, with 9 bases between. There are 12 residues in the CDR3. CDR3 loop: CASSFPLETQYF. As DNA, the CDR3 is TGTGCCAGCAGTTTCCCTCTGGAGACCCAGTACTTC.

Many counts were recorded for this clonotype. The rearrangement links TRBV6-2 or TRBV6-3 to TRBJ1-5; D is uncertain. The ends were cut back, 4 bases at V and 6 bases at J, with 7 bases in the middle. The CDR3 contains 12 residues. The germline CDR1 and CDR2 sequences are MNHEY and SVGEGT. The CDR3 bases are TGTGCCAGCAGTTCGGGAGGTCAGCCCCAGCATTTT. Amino acids: CASSSGGQPQHF.